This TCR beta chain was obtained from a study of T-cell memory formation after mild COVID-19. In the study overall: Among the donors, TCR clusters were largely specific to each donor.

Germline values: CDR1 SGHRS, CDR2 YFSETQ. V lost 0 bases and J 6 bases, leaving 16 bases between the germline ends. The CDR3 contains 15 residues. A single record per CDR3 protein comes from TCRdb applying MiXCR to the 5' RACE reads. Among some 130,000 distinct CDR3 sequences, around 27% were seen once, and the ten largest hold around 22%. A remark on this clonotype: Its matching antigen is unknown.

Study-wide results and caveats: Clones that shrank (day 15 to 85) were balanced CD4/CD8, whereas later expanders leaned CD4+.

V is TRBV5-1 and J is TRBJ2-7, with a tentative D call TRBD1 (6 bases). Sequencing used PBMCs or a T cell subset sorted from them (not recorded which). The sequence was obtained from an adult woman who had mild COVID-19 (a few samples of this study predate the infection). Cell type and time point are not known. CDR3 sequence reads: CASSLGTTGTSEQYF. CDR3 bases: TGCGCCAGCAGCTTGGGGACCACAGGGACATCCGAGCAGTACTTC.